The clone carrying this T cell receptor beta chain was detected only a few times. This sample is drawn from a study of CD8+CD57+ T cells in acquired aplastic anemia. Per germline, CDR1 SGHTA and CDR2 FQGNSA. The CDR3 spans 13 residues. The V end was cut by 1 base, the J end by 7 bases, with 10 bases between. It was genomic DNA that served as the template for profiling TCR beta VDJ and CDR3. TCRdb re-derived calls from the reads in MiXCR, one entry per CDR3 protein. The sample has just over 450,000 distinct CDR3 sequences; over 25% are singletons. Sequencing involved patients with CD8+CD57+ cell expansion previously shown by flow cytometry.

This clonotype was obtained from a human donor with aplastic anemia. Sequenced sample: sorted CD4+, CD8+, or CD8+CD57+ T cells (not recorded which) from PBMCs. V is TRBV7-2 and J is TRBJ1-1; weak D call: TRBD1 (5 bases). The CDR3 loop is CASSLGGRYEAFF. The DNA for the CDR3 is TGTGCCAGCAGCTTAGGGGGCAGGTATGAAGCTTTCTTT. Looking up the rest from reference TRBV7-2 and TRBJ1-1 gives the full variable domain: GAGVSQSPSNKVTEKGKDVELRCDPISGHTALYWYRQSLGQGLEFLIYFQGNSAPDKSGLPSDRFSAERTGGSVSTLTIQRTQQEDSAVYLCASSLGGRYEAFFGQGTRLTVV.